The 29 T cell receptor beta chains below were found in one sample sequenced in a study. TCRdb independently ran MiXCR on the RT-PCR reads; one entry per CDR3 protein. The table lists hundreds of thousands of distinct CDR3 sequences, 14% of them singletons. The sequencing sample was made of memory CD4+ T cells from blood. These TCRs come from a female donor in good health, serving as a healthy control.

At least ten counts were recorded for this clonotype. The chain is built from TRBV27 and TRBJ1-5; 8 positions agree with TRBD1. The CDR3 spans 16 residues. V was pared by 6 bases and J by 1 base, with 8 bases of the junction left unmatched. Looked up from germline, CDR1 is MNHEY and CDR2 is SMNVEV (reference sequence). The CDR3 DNA reads TGTGCCAGCAGAGATCAGGGGGCTGTAAGCAATCAGCCCCAGCATTTT. Its protein product is CASRDQGAVSNQPQHF.

The gene calls are TRBV6-1 and TRBJ2-2; D gene ambiguous. The germline V gene encodes CDR1 MNHNS and CDR2 SASEGT. The length of the CDR3 is 14 residues. Trimming pared 0 bases from V and 6 bases from J, leaving 8 bases between. The CDR3 region has the DNA TGTGCCAGCAGTGAAGCTCGGTACGCCGGGGAGCTGTTTTTT. Amino acids: CASSEARYAGELFF.

In its sample, this clonotype was seen many times. The V gene is TRBV6-5, the J gene TRBJ1-6, with 10 nucleotides matching TRBD1. J lost 7 bases, V lost 2 bases, and 5 bases had no gene match. The CDR3 length is 16 residues. Per germline, CDR1 MNHEY and CDR2 SVGAGI. This chain's CDR3 is CASSYRGTGENSPLHF. CDR3 in DNA: TGTGCCAGCAGTTACCGAGGGACAGGGGAAAATTCACCCCTCCACTTT.

This clonotype was observed a handful of times. The chain uses TRBV5-1 and TRBJ2-3; the D gene could be TRBD1 or TRBD2 (5 bases each). CDR1 and CDR2 from the germline V gene are SGHRS and YFSETQ. The CDR3 contains 15 residues. Trimming pared 4 bases from V and 6 bases from J, leaving 18 bases between. Here the CDR3 reads CASSLPGALADTQYF. The CDR3 coding sequence is TGCGCCAGCAGCCTCCCCGGGGCACTCGCGGATACGCAGTATTTT.

The J gene is TRBJ2-2, the V gene TRBV7-2; D ambiguous. V lost 1 base to trimming and J lost 3 bases, with 6 bases between them. CDR1 SGHTA and CDR2 FQGNSA come from the germline V gene. The CDR3 is 14 residues long. The CDR3 DNA sequence: TGTGCCAGCAGCTTAGGGTTCGACACCGGGGAGCTGTTTTTT. It yields the protein CASSLGFDTGELFF. The whole variable domain, remainder taken from reference TRBV7-2 and TRBJ2-2, is GAGVSQSPSNKVTEKGKDVELRCDPISGHTALYWYRQSLGQGLEFLIYFQGNSAPDKSGLPSDRFSAERTGGSVSTLTIQRTQQEDSAVYLCASSLGFDTGELFFGEGSRLTVL.

In this sample, this clonotype turned up a few times. The rearrangement links TRBV20-1 to TRBJ2-1; no definite D call. CDR3 size: 16 residues. CDR1 DFQATT and CDR2 SNEGSKA come from the germline V gene (reference sequence). V lost 0 bases and J 4 bases, leaving 16 bases between the germline ends. CDR3 in amino acids: CSARDFPGQGYNEQFF. The CDR3 DNA sequence: TGCAGTGCTAGAGATTTCCCGGGCCAAGGGTACAATGAGCAGTTCTTC.

As for this clonotype: A much bigger clone sits one base away, suggesting this may be a read error. The rearrangement links TRBV7-2 to TRBJ1-1; D is unclear. The CDR3 is made up of 14 amino acids. Germline V gene data show CDR1 as SGHTA and CDR2 as FQGNSA. This CDR3 is CASSLAGMNTAAFF. CDR3 DNA sequence: TGTGCCAGCAGCTTAGCAGGGATGAACACTGCAGCTTTCTTT.

This clonotype was picked up many times. Here the CDR3 reads CASSLVASGGSYEQYF. DNA for the CDR3: TGTGCCAGCAGCTTAGTGGCTAGCGGGGGCAGCTACGAGCAGTACTTC. The chain is built from TRBV7-2 and TRBJ2-7; the match to TRBD2 covers 10 bases. The CDR3 has 16 residues. Trimming at V came to 1 base and at J to 3 bases, leaving 6 bases not matched to a gene. Germline CDR1 reads SGHTA; CDR2 reads FQGNSA.

In its sample, this clonotype was seen a few times. The chain links TRBV2 to TRBJ1-2; D gene unclear. Trimming left V 8 bases short and J 4 bases short, with 20 bases between. CDR3 length: 15 residues. Germline V CDR1 and CDR2: SNHLY, FYNNEI. CDR3 amino acids: CASLGLIDLGYGYTF. The CDR3 bases are TGTGCCAGCCTGGGCCTTATAGACTTGGGCTATGGCTACACCTTC.

The gene calls are TRBV12-3 or TRBV12-4 and TRBJ1-5; possibly TRBD1 for D (6 bases). This CDR3 spans 12 amino acids. V lost 5 bases to trimming and J lost 7 bases, with 9 bases between them. The CDR3 coding sequence is TGTGCCAGCAGTCGGGGGCGGCAGCCCCAGCATTTT. As protein: CASSRGRQPQHF.

The J gene is TRBJ1-5, the V gene TRBV20-1; perhaps TRBD1 as D (5 bases). Germline V gene lookup returns CDR1 DFQATT and CDR2 SNEGSKA (reference sequence). CDR3 size: 15 residues. V lost 6 bases, J lost 7 bases, and 22 bases lay in between. The DNA for the CDR3 is TGCAGTGCCATGACCTTCGGTAGAGGGACCCAGCCCCAGCATTTT. Translation gives CSAMTFGRGTQPQHF.

CDR3 sequence: CASSLGLAGGPGDEQYF. The CDR3 DNA follows: TGTGCCAGCAGTTTAGGACTAGCGGGAGGGCCAGGGGACGAGCAGTACTTC. The genes are TRBV12-3 or TRBV12-4 and TRBJ2-7; TRBD2 aligns across 14 bases. Trimming took 1 base from V and 5 from J; bases not matched to a gene: 7. This CDR3 is built from 17 residues.

This clonotype was observed a handful of times. The chain couples TRBV7-2 to TRBJ1-4, with D maybe TRBD1 (6 bases). CDR1 is SGHTA, CDR2 FQGNSA, per germline. Between the trimmed V and J ends, which lost 3 bases and 8 bases, there was a span of 16 bases. This CDR3 spans 15 amino acids. This CDR3 is CASSFYGGNGEKLFF. The CDR3 bases are TGTGCCAGCAGCTTTTACGGGGGCAACGGGGAAAAACTGTTTTTT.

This clonotype occurred a few times. The V call is TRBV7-2, the J call TRBJ1-5; D not certain. Trimming took off 8 bases at V and 0 bases at J, with 11 bases between the two ends. The CDR3 is made up of 14 amino acids. Germline CDR1 SGHTA, CDR2 FQGNSA. The CDR3 protein is CASGYSYSNQPQHF. The CDR3 DNA reads TGTGCCAGCGGATACAGTTATAGCAATCAGCCCCAGCATTTT.

The V call is TRBV5-1, the J call TRBJ1-5, with D possibly being TRBD1 (6 bases). V shed 1 base and J shed 6 bases, with 14 bases lying between them. The CDR3 is made up of 15 amino acids. Germline V gene sequence: CDR1 SGHRS, CDR2 YFSETQ. The CDR3 region has the DNA TGCGCCAGCAGCTTGACAGGGTACGACGGTCAGCCCCAGCATTTT. It is translated as CASSLTGYDGQPQHF.

This clonotype was picked up many times. V and J are TRBV6-2 or TRBV6-3 and TRBJ2-1, with TRBD2 matching over 7 bases. The CDR3 contains 14 residues. Germline CDR1 reads MNHEY; CDR2 reads SVGEGT. Trimming removed 4 bases from V and 5 bases from J; junction bases left unmatched: 5. This chain's CDR3 is CASSFMTSNNEQFF. The CDR3, as DNA: TGTGCCAGCAGTTTCATGACTAGCAACAATGAGCAGTTCTTC.

This clonotype was counted a few times. The chain uses TRBV7-8 and TRBJ2-3, with TRBD2 matching 10 bases. The CDR3 has 15 residues. Germline CDR1 SGHVS, CDR2 FQNEAQ. V shed 5 bases and J 4 bases; nucleotides not matched to a gene: 6. Written as DNA, the CDR3 is TGTGCCAGCAGCGCCTCTAGCGGGAGCCCAGATACGCAGTATTTT. It is translated as CASSASSGSPDTQYF.

This clonotype was detected only a few times. This chain uses TRBV5-1 with TRBJ1-5; D is undetermined. There are 16 residues in the CDR3. Deletions cut 0 bases from V and 1 base from J, with 11 bases between. Germline V gene data show CDR1 as SGHRS and CDR2 as YFSETQ. This chain's CDR3 is CASSLGTAVSNQPQHF. CDR3 nucleotides: TGCGCCAGCAGCTTGGGGACGGCTGTCAGCAATCAGCCCCAGCATTTT.

J is TRBJ1-2 and V is TRBV5-8, with 9 bases lining up with TRBD1. The CDR3 is 14 amino acids. With 4 bases clipped from V and 6 bases from J, the junction kept 7 bases outside the gene matches. The V gene's germline CDR1 is SGHTS and CDR2 YDEGEE. Here the CDR3 DNA reads TGTGCCAGCAGCCAAGGACAGGGGTTACATGGCTACACCTTC. Protein sequence: CASSQGQGLHGYTF. Complete variable domain (other parts from reference TRBV5-8 and TRBJ1-2): EAGVTQSPTHLIKTRGQQATLRCSPISGHTSVYWYQQALGLGLQFLLWYDEGEERNRGNFPPRFSGRQFPNYSSELNVNALELEDSALYLCASSQGQGLHGYTFGSGTRLTVV.

This clonotype was counted only a few times. J is TRBJ1-4 and V is TRBV4-3; 8 nucleotides align to TRBD1. Germline CDR1 and CDR2: LGHNA and YSLEER. With 0 bases clipped from V and 8 bases from J, the junction kept 11 bases outside the gene matches. The CDR3 is 17 amino acids. The chain's CDR3 is CASSQDPGTGGMEKLFF. Here the CDR3 DNA reads TGCGCCAGCAGCCAAGATCCTGGAACAGGGGGTATGGAAAAACTGTTTTTT.

J is TRBJ2-3 and V is TRBV7-2; D is ambiguous. The V end lost 5 bases, the J end lost 2 bases, and 14 bases lay between the germline ends. The germline gives CDR1 SGHTA, CDR2 FQGNSA. The CDR3 is 15 amino acids. The CDR3 protein is CASSAQPLNTDTQYF. CDR3 DNA sequence: TGTGCCAGCAGCGCACAACCCCTAAACACAGATACGCAGTATTTT.

This clonotype appeared a few times. J is TRBJ2-1 and V is TRBV20-1; either TRBD1 or TRBD2 may fit D (5 bases each). Trimming took 0 bases from V and 0 from J, leaving 12 bases between them. The germline gives CDR1 DFQATT, CDR2 SNEGSKA (reference sequence). The CDR3 has 16 amino acids. CDR3 protein: CSARDGGPSSYNEQFF. The DNA of the CDR3 is TGCAGTGCTAGAGATGGGGGTCCCAGCTCCTACAATGAGCAGTTCTTC.

V and J are TRBV28 and TRBJ2-3; the D gene is possibly TRBD1 (6 bases). This CDR3 is built from 15 residues. CDR1 and CDR2 (germline): MDHEN, SYDVKM. V lost 6 bases and J lost 2, with 15 bases in between. The CDR3: CASSLGDKYTDTQYF. For the CDR3, the DNA is TGTGCCAGCAGCCTCGGGGACAAGTACACAGATACGCAGTATTTT.

The chain is built from TRBV7-9 and TRBJ1-3; the D is unclear. Deletions cut 5 bases from V and 0 bases from J, with 8 bases between. From germline, CDR1 is SEHNR and CDR2 FQNEAQ (reference sequence). The CDR3 consists of 14 residues. Written as DNA, the CDR3 is TGTGCCAGCAGCGCCGGGAGCTCTGGAAACACCATATATTTT. Its protein is CASSAGSSGNTIYF.

This clonotype was detected ten times or more. This rearrangement joins TRBV4-1 to TRBJ2-2, with a possible D match to TRBD2 (6 bases). Trimming took off 2 bases at V and 6 bases at J, with 7 bases between the two ends. The CDR3 has 13 amino acids. CDR1 MGHRA and CDR2 YSYEKL come from the germline V gene. CDR3 DNA: TGCGCCAGCAGCCAATCGGGGGCCGGGGAGCTGTTTTTT. Its translation is CASSQSGAGELFF.

This chain connects TRBV7-6 to TRBJ2-5; 8 bases line up with TRBD1. The CDR3 contains 16 residues. With 5 bases clipped from V and 4 bases from J, the junction kept 12 bases outside the gene matches. Germline values: CDR1 SGHVS, CDR2 FNYEAQ. Here the CDR3 reads CASSLVPQGAGETQYF. CDR3 in DNA: TGTGCCAGCAGCCTAGTCCCCCAGGGGGCCGGAGAGACCCAGTACTTC.

The chain joins TRBV7-9 to TRBJ2-1; the match to TRBD2 covers 10 bases. This CDR3 comprises 15 residues. The V segment lost 7 bases and the J segment 8 bases; nucleotides outside the gene matches: 11. The germline V gene has CDR1 SEHNR and CDR2 FQNEAQ (reference sequence). The CDR3 protein is CASTLDLAGVHEQFF. The CDR3 region has the DNA TGTGCCAGCACCCTAGATCTAGCGGGAGTTCATGAGCAGTTCTTC. The full variable domain, in which reference TRBV7-9 and TRBJ2-1 provide the parts outside the CDR3, is DTGVSQNPRHKITKRGQNVTFRCDPISEHNRLYWYRQTLGQGPEFLTYFQNEAQLEKSRLLSDRFSAERPKGSFSTLEIQRTEQGDSAMYLCASTLDLAGVHEQFFGPGTRLTVL.

The chain recombines TRBV25-1 with TRBJ2-6; TRBD1 is a possible D gene (6 bases). The CDR3 has 18 amino acids. Germline V gene data show CDR1 as MGHDK and CDR2 as SYGVNS. V was cut by 1 base and J by 0 bases, with 13 bases left in between. The CDR3 region is CASSESGQAFSGANVLTF. DNA of the CDR3: TGTGCCAGCAGTGAATCGGGACAAGCGTTCTCTGGGGCCAACGTCCTGACTTTC.

This clonotype came up many times. The gene calls are TRBV20-1 and TRBJ2-1; perhaps D is TRBD1 or TRBD2 (5 bases each). The CDR3 covers 14 residues. Germline CDR1 reads DFQATT; CDR2 reads SNEGSKA (reference sequence). V was pared by 5 bases and J by 5 bases, with 16 bases between. As DNA, the CDR3 is TGCAGTGCTCCCTGGGGGATCCGGGACAATGAGCAGTTCTTC. It encodes CSAPWGIRDNEQFF.